The 20 T cell receptor beta chains presented below share a single source sample, sequenced in a study of identical twins. A single record per CDR3 protein comes from TCRdb applying MiXCR to the 5' RACE reads. The table records around 680,000 distinct CDR3 sequences, 8.6% of them present only once. The sample was also linked to a second study, of yellow fever vaccine responses in identical twins.

The sequencing sample was made of PBMCs. Every receptor here comes from a woman between 18 and 29 years old in good health.

The genes are TRBV4-3 and TRBJ2-1, with 9 bases fitting TRBD2. This CDR3 has 17 amino acids. V lost 0 bases to trimming and J lost 2 bases; unmatched junction nucleotides: 5. CDR1 is LGHNA, CDR2 YSLEER, per germline. The CDR3 loop is CASSQDRASGTYNEQFF. CDR3 nucleotides: TGCGCCAGCAGCCAAGATAGGGCTAGCGGGACCTACAATGAGCAGTTCTTC.

The sample holds many counts of this clonotype. The chain links TRBV20-1 to TRBJ2-2, with D possibly being TRBD1 (6 bases). CDR1 DFQATT and CDR2 SNEGSKA come from the germline V gene (reference sequence). The CDR3 loop spans 14 amino acids. Between the trimmed V and J ends, which lost 5 bases and 7 bases, there was a span of 17 bases. The CDR3 nucleotides read TGCAGTGCTCGGAGGCTGGGGGCCGTCGGGGAGCTGTTTTTT. Encoded protein: CSARRLGAVGELFF.

The chain joins TRBV3-1 to TRBJ2-5; D perhaps matches TRBD1 (6 bases). Trimming cost V 0 bases and J 5 bases, with 25 bases left between them. Germline CDR1 is LGHDT and CDR2 is YNNKEL (reference sequence). The CDR3 spans 19 residues. The chain's CDR3 is CASSQDPRKQGKRSETQYF. In nucleotides, the CDR3 is TGTGCCAGCAGCCAAGACCCTAGGAAACAGGGCAAGCGATCGGAGACCCAGTACTTC.

There are many counts of this clonotype. V gene TRBV2 combines with J gene TRBJ2-2, with D maybe TRBD2 (6 bases). Germline V CDR1 and CDR2: SNHLY, FYNNEI. Deletions cut 10 bases from V and 0 bases from J, with 24 bases between. The CDR3 sequence is 18 residues long. The CDR3 loop reads CATKQGGHLFANTGELFF. The CDR3 DNA is TGTGCCACCAAGCAGGGAGGACATCTGTTCGCGAACACCGGGGAGCTGTTTTTT. Together with reference TRBV2 and TRBJ2-2, the CDR3 gives the full variable domain: EPEVTQTPSHQVTQMGQEVILRCVPISNHLYFYWYRQILGQKVEFLVSFYNNEISEKSEIFDDQFSVERPDGSNFTLKIRSTKLEDSAMYFCATKQGGHLFANTGELFFGEGSRLTVL.

There are many counts of this clonotype. The genes are TRBV7-9 and TRBJ1-2; D gene unclear. This CDR3 contains 13 residues. Per the germline V gene, CDR1 is SEHNR and CDR2 is FQNEAQ (reference sequence). The V end lost 1 base, the J end lost 5 bases, and 8 bases lay between the germline ends. The CDR3 region has the DNA TGTGCCAGCAGCTTAGAAATGGTTTATGGCTACACCTTC. Translated: CASSLEMVYGYTF.

V gene TRBV24-1 combines with J gene TRBJ2-7, with D unclear. Between the trimmed V and J ends, which lost 3 bases and 1 base, there was a span of 9 bases. CDR3 length: 14 residues. Germline V gene data show CDR1 as KGHDR and CDR2 as SFDVKD. This CDR3 reads CATSDPARSYEQYF. For the CDR3, the DNA is TGTGCCACCAGTGATCCCGCCCGGTCCTACGAGCAGTACTTC.

This clonotype showed up just a few times. The junction does not match germline at one end; this may be a read error. V and J are TRBV7-9 and TRBJ2-1, with D perhaps given as TRBD1 or TRBD2 (5 bases each). The CDR3 has 12 amino acids. Germline CDR1 SEHNR, CDR2 FQNEAQ (reference sequence). The CDR3 sequence: CASSLVGTNLSF. CDR3 in DNA: TGTGCCAGCAGCTTAGTGGGGACCAACCTCAGTTTC.

This clonotype was recorded many times. The V call is TRBV7-9, the J call TRBJ2-2; D ambiguous. The V and J ends lost 1 base and 7 bases respectively, with 4 bases between them. The CDR3 covers 12 residues. The germline V gene encodes CDR1 SEHNR and CDR2 FQNEAQ (reference sequence). In DNA, the CDR3 is TGTGCCAGCAGCTTAGGAATCGGGGAGCTGTTTTTT. It yields the protein CASSLGIGELFF.

V is TRBV20-1 and J is TRBJ2-5; tentatively, D is TRBD1 or TRBD2 (5 bases each). This CDR3 is built from 13 residues. Germline V gene sequence: CDR1 DFQATT, CDR2 SNEGSKA (reference sequence). Deletions cut 6 bases from V and 4 bases from J, with 15 bases between. CDR3 DNA sequence: TGCAGTGCCCCGGGACCCTGGGGAGAGACCCAGTACTTC. Translating it yields CSAPGPWGETQYF.

The sample holds a few counts of this clonotype. The genes are TRBV7-9 and TRBJ2-1; D possibly corresponds to TRBD2 (6 bases). The V gene's germline CDR1 is SEHNR and CDR2 FQNEAQ (reference sequence). Trimming took off 7 bases at V and 4 bases at J, with 14 bases between the two ends. The CDR3 loop spans 14 amino acids. CDR3 bases: TGTGCCAGCACCCCATCCCTAGCGTACAATGAGCAGTTCTTC. It encodes CASTPSLAYNEQFF.

This clonotype was seen a handful of times. This chain uses TRBV28 with TRBJ2-1; D not certain. The CDR3 totals 13 residues. From germline, CDR1 is MDHEN and CDR2 SYDVKM. The V gene lost 2 bases and the J gene lost 6 bases, with 8 bases spanning the gap. The CDR3 DNA reads as TGTGCCAGCAGTTTACAACGGCTCAATGAGCAGTTCTTC. It codes for CASSLQRLNEQFF.

This clonotype was counted only a few times. The chain links TRBV7-9 to TRBJ1-2; D uncertain. The CDR3 is made up of 13 amino acids. Trimming took 2 bases from V and 8 from J, leaving 12 bases between them. The germline V gene encodes CDR1 SEHNR and CDR2 FQNEAQ (reference sequence). In nucleotides, the CDR3 is TGTGCCAGCAGCTTACTAGAGTTGGGAGGCTACACCTTC. Translated: CASSLLELGGYTF.

This clonotype appeared a few times. This rearrangement joins TRBV6-1 to TRBJ2-1; maybe TRBD1 (6 bases). V was clipped by 6 bases and J by 4 bases, with 10 bases between them. Germline V gene sequence: CDR1 MNHNS, CDR2 SASEGT. The CDR3 is 13 residues long. CDR3 sequence (DNA): TGTGCCAGCAGCACAGGGCATTACAATGAGCAGTTCTTC. Its protein is CASSTGHYNEQFF.

This clonotype appeared a few times. CDR3: CASSYSRGGGYEQYF. The CDR3 DNA follows: TGTGCCAGCAGTTACTCTCGTGGAGGTGGCTACGAGCAGTACTTC. The chain recombines TRBV6-5 with TRBJ2-7; D perhaps matches TRBD2 (5 bases). This CDR3 has 15 amino acids. Trimming removed 0 bases from V and 3 bases from J, with 12 bases in between. The germline CDR1 and CDR2 sequences are MNHEY and SVGAGI.

The chain is built from TRBV19 and TRBJ2-4; 12 bases agree with TRBD2. The CDR3 is 15 residues long. J gave up 6 bases and V 4 bases, and 4 bases lay outside the gene matches. CDR1 is LNHDA and CDR2 is SQIVND in the germline V gene (reference sequence). CDR3 loop: CASSTPTSGRNIQYF. DNA of the CDR3: TGTGCCAGTAGTACACCGACTAGCGGGAGAAACATTCAGTACTTC.

This chain uses TRBV27 with TRBJ2-7, with TRBD2 matching 11 bases. CDR1 is MNHEY and CDR2 is SMNVEV in the germline V gene (reference sequence). With V trimmed by 8 bases and J by 4 bases, 4 bases remained unmatched. The CDR3 covers 13 residues. CDR3 amino acids: CASLASGRYEQYF. CDR3 in DNA: TGTGCCAGCCTTGCTAGCGGGAGGTACGAGCAGTACTTC.

This clonotype showed up just once. The chain has TRBV7-2 and TRBJ2-5; weak D call: TRBD1 (6 bases). The CDR3 spans 16 residues. Trimming removed 0 bases from V and 2 bases from J, with 13 bases in between. Per germline, CDR1 SGHTA and CDR2 FQGNSA. CDR3 nucleotides: TGTGCCAGCAGCTTAGCGTTGCGGACAGCACAAGAGACCCAGTACTTC. Translating it yields CASSLALRTAQETQYF.

DNA of the CDR3: TGTGCCAGCACGCGGTCCGGGGGGGTCAGCTACGAGCAGTACTTC. This translates into CASTRSGGVSYEQYF. The chain couples TRBV5-4 to TRBJ2-7; 8 nucleotides align to TRBD2. The CDR3 sequence is 15 residues long. In germline, CDR1 is SGHNT, CDR2 YYREEE (reference sequence). The V and J ends lost 6 bases and 3 bases, in that order; junction bases with no gene match: 11.

In its sample, this clonotype was seen a few times. The genes are TRBV7-9 and TRBJ2-5; TRBD2 aligns across 9 bases. J was trimmed by 5 bases and V by 5 bases; bases with no gene match: 6. The CDR3 contains 14 residues. CDR1 is SEHNR, CDR2 FQNEAQ, per germline (reference sequence). Here the CDR3 reads CASSESGRFETQYF. The CDR3 bases are TGTGCCAGCAGCGAAAGCGGGAGGTTCGAGACCCAGTACTTC.

V is TRBV6-2 or TRBV6-3 and J is TRBJ2-1; D tentatively reads TRBD1 or TRBD2 (6 bases each). The ends were cut back, 7 bases at V and 4 bases at J, with 14 bases in the middle. Germline loops: CDR1 MNHEY, CDR2 SVGEGT. The CDR3 has 14 amino acids. The CDR3 sequence: CASTGAAVYNEQFF. CDR3 nucleotide sequence: TGTGCCAGCACGGGGGCAGCCGTTTACAATGAGCAGTTCTTC.